Listed below are T cell receptor beta chains from one sample, sequenced in a study of blood T cell repertoires in COVID-19. TCRdb's table, derived via immunoSEQ multiplex PCR, lists solely in-frame clones and lacks some. The sample lists approximately 350,000 clones, more than 75% occurring once. The sequenced sample was peripheral blood. These receptors all stem from a woman between 45 and 65 years old with COVID-19, enrolled during active disease. The CDR3 runs from the conserved cysteine through the conserved F or W. D genes are given only for firm matches. The size field is filled for only some rows; it gives once, few, many or a size class.

TRBV12-3/TRBV12-4	TRBJ2-1	NA	NA	TGTGCCAGCAGCTCTCGAGATGAGCAGTTCTTC	CASSSRDEQFF
TRBV5-4	TRBJ2-7	NA	NA	TGTGCCAGCAGCTTGTTAGACAAAACAGGGCAGTACTTC	CASSLLDKTGQYF
TRBV18	TRBJ2-1	NA	NA	TGTGCCAGCTCACCACTTCTGTCCAGCTCCTACAATGAGCAGTTCTTC	CASSPLLSSSYNEQFF
TRBV5-1	TRBJ2-5	NA	NA	TGCGCCAGCAGCTTACGCCGGGGGTCGGAGACCCAGTACTTC	CASSLRRGSETQYF
TRBV7-6	TRBJ2-5	NA	NA	TGTGCCAGCAGCTTAGCGTATACAGGGTACCAAGAGACCCAGTACTTC	CASSLAYTGYQETQYF
TRBV3-1/TRBV3-2	TRBJ2-1	NA	TRBD2	TGTGCCAGCAGTGTCGGGACTAGCGGGAGTAATGAGCAGTTCTTC	CASSVGTSGSNEQFF
TRBV18	TRBJ1-5	NA	NA	TGTGCCAGCTCACTACTGGACACACTAAGGAGTCAGCCCCAGCATTTT	CASSLLDTLRSQPQHF
TRBV5-6	TRBJ1-1	NA	TRBD1	TGTGCCAGCAGCTTGGTGGCAGGGGGCAAGAACACTGAAGCTTTCTTT	CASSLVAGGKNTEAFF
TRBV2	TRBJ2-1	NA	NA	TGTGCCAGCAGTGAGAGGGCACCCGAGCAGTTCTTC	CASSERAPEQFF
TRBV5-1	TRBJ2-1	NA	TRBD1	TGCGCCAGCAGCCTACGGACAGGGGACGCCCTTCGGGGCTACAATGAGCAGTTCTTC	CASSLRTGDALRGYNEQFF
TRBV7-8	TRBJ1-6	NA	TRBD1	TGTGCCAGCAGCTTAGTCAGGACAGGCCATAATTCACCCCTCCACTTT	CASSLVRTGHNSPLHF
TRBV18	TRBJ2-1	NA	TRBD1	TGTGCCAGCTCACCCTCAGGGGGAGACCTAAACAATGAGCAGTTCTTC	CASSPSGGDLNNEQFF
TRBV30	TRBJ1-1	NA	NA	TGTGCCTGGAACGGGGTTGAAGCTTTCTTT	CAWNGVEAFF
TRBV7-9	TRBJ2-5	NA	TRBD1	TGTGCCAGCAGCTTAGCAGGGGGCGTCGAGACCCAGTACTTC	CASSLAGGVETQYF
TRBV19	TRBJ1-2	NA	NA	TGTGCCAGTAGTAAGGAGACTAACTATGGCTACACCTTC	CASSKETNYGYTF
TRBV5-4	TRBJ1-1	NA	NA	TGTGCCAGCGGTGCCACCGGGGAGGGTGAAGCTTTCTTT	CASGATGEGEAFF
TRBV18	TRBJ1-1	NA	NA	TGTGCCAGCTCATTCTCCTTGGACAGAGAGAACACTGAAGCTTTCTTT	CASSFSLDRENTEAFF
TRBV7-3	TRBJ2-7	NA	NA	TGTGCCAGCAGCCGACTAGGAGATCACGAGCAGTACTTC	CASSRLGDHEQYF
TRBV6-5	TRBJ1-2	NA	TRBD1	TGTGCCAGCAGTTCCCATCGGACAGGGGGCTCGTATGGCTACACCTTC	CASSSHRTGGSYGYTF
TRBV15	TRBJ2-7	NA	TRBD2	TGTGCCACCAGCAGAGATCCAGCGGGAGAGGGCGAGCAGTACTTC	CATSRDPAGEGEQYF
TRBV14	TRBJ2-1	NA	NA	TGTGCCAGCAGCCAAGATTTGCGCCCCGCCAATGAGCAGTTCTTC	CASSQDLRPANEQFF
TRBV19	TRBJ2-5	NA	NA	TGTGCCAGTAGTATAGATAACTCGGGGACCCAGTACTTC	CASSIDNSGTQYF
TRBV9	TRBJ2-7	NA	TRBD2	TGTGCCAGCAGCGTAGCCGGGACTAGCGTCTACGAGCAGTACTTC	CASSVAGTSVYEQYF
TRBV11-3	TRBJ2-5	NA	TRBD1	TGTGCCAGCAGCCCGGGGACAGGGGGCCAAGAGACCCAGTACTTC	CASSPGTGGQETQYF
TRBV4-2	TRBJ2-6	NA	NA	TGTGCCAGCAGCCACCGGGACACTAAAGCTGGGGCCAACGTCCTGACTTTC	CASSHRDTKAGANVLTF
TRBV5-1	TRBJ2-1	many	TRBD2	TGCGCCAGCAGCTTGCAAGGGGTAGCGGGCTACAATGAGCAGTTCTTC	CASSLQGVAGYNEQFF
TRBV9	TRBJ1-1	NA	NA	TGTGCCAGCAGCCTCGGGGGGGACACTACTGAAGCTTTCTTT	CASSLGGDTTEAFF
TRBV24-1	TRBJ2-5	NA	NA	TGTGCCACCAGTGATGGAGGCGCAGGACAAGAGACCCAGTACTTC	CATSDGGAGQETQYF
TRBV15	TRBJ1-4	NA	NA	TGTGCCACCAGCAGAGCCCAGGGTCGGAGACCTAATGAAAAACTGTTTTTT	CATSRAQGRRPNEKLFF
TRBV4-1	TRBJ1-5	NA	NA	TGCGCCAGCAGCCGAAAAAGGTGGCAGGAGGATGGGGGCGGCAATCAGCCCCAGCATTTT	CASSRKRWQEDGGGNQPQHF
TRBV4-2	TRBJ1-3	NA	TRBD1	TGTGCCAGCAGCCAAGAGGGCAGGACAGGGGGCGCAGGGGGAAACACCATATATTTT	CASSQEGRTGGAGGNTIYF
TRBV6-5	TRBJ2-7	NA	NA	TGTGCCAGCACCCAGGGGACACACTACGAGCAGTACTTC	CASTQGTHYEQYF
TRBV3-1/TRBV3-2	TRBJ1-2	NA	TRBD1	TGTGCCACTGCCCAAACCCGTAGGACAGGGGGCGATGGCTACACCTTC	CATAQTRRTGGDGYTF
TRBV10-2	TRBJ2-7	NA	NA	TGCGCCAGCGGCTCCCCGCTGGGGGGAAACGAGCAGTACTTC	CASGSPLGGNEQYF
TRBV6-5	TRBJ2-5	NA	TRBD2	TGTGCCCTTCAAGGACTAGCGGGAGGTTGGGAGACCCAGTACTTC	CALQGLAGGWETQYF
TRBV7-9	TRBJ1-4	NA	TRBD1	TGTGCCAGCAGCCCAGACAGGGTTGAAAAACTGTTTTTT	CASSPDRVEKLFF
TRBV24-1	TRBJ2-3	NA	TRBD1	TGTGCCACCAGTGACCCGACAGGGTGGATCGGCACAGATACGCAGTATTTT	CATSDPTGWIGTDTQYF
TRBV5-6	TRBJ1-4	NA	NA	TGTGCCAGCAGCTTAGGACAGAGACGTACAACTAATGAAAAACTGTTTTTT	CASSLGQRRTTNEKLFF